This TCR beta chain came from a study of control samples from healthy donors and cancer patients. The length of the CDR3 is 16 residues. Germline V gene lookup returns CDR1 MNHNS and CDR2 SASEGT. The ends were cut back, 3 bases at V and 0 bases at J, with 12 bases in the middle. Repertoires were generated with immunoSEQ multiplex PCR, while TCRdb's copy carries only in-frame clones and drops some. The sample lists some 190,000 clones, roughly nine tenths seen once, with approximately 1.8% in the top ten. The source is a man aged 25-45 years in good health. The sample consisted of blood. The chain couples TRBV6-1 to TRBJ1-3; D not certain. DNA of the CDR3: TGTGCCAGCAGTGAGCCTGGACGGTCCTCTGGAAACACCATATATTTT. It yields the protein CASSEPGRSSGNTIYF.